Listed here are 24 T cell receptor beta chains from one sample, sequenced in a study of blood T cell repertoires in COVID-19. Method: immunoSEQ multiplex PCR; TCRdb's copy keeps in-frame clones and lacks some. The sample has 68,000 or so clones; 86% are singletons. What was sequenced was peripheral blood. These receptors were taken from a man aged 30-40 years with acute or convalescent COVID-19.

The rearrangement uses TRBV7-2 and TRBJ2-2; 12 positions match TRBD2. Germline CDR1 reads SGHTA; CDR2 reads FQGNSA. This CDR3 has 15 residues. After removal of 7 bases from V and 8 bases from J, the junction contained 8 bases not matched to a gene. For the CDR3, the DNA is TGTGCCAGCAACCTACTAGCGGGAGGTTCGGGGGAGCTGTTTTTT. It encodes CASNLLAGGSGELFF.

The chain links TRBV28 to TRBJ2-7; 11 bases fit TRBD2. Germline V CDR1 and CDR2: MDHEN, SYDVKM. The V segment lost 5 bases and the J segment 0 bases; nucleotides outside the gene matches: 9. CDR3 length: 17 residues. The CDR3 protein is CASSLGLAGGSSYEQYF. CDR3 nucleotide sequence: TGTGCCAGCAGTCTGGGGCTAGCGGGAGGTAGCTCCTACGAGCAGTACTTC.

In this sample, this clone turned up a few times. V usage is TRBV18 and J usage is TRBJ2-1, with unresolved D. Looked up from germline, CDR1 is KGHSH and CDR2 is LQKENI. The V end lost 3 bases, the J end lost 9 bases, and 9 bases lay between the germline ends. The length of the CDR3 is 12 residues. CDR3 loop: CASSPMALEQFF. The CDR3 DNA follows: TGTGCCAGCTCACCCATGGCCCTTGAGCAGTTCTTC. The variable domain in full, with the rest retrieved from reference TRBV18 and TRBJ2-1, is NAGVMQNPRHLVRRRGQEARLRCSPMKGHSHVYWYRQLPEEGLKFMVYLQKENIIDESGMPKERFSAEFPKEGPSILRIQQVVRGDSAAYFCASSPMALEQFFGPGTRLTVL.

The chain links TRBV7-9 to TRBJ1-3; TRBD1 is a possible D gene (6 bases). V dropped 4 bases and J dropped 8 bases, with 12 bases sitting between them. Germline V lookup: CDR1 SEHNR, CDR2 FQNEAQ (reference sequence). The CDR3 is 13 amino acids. The CDR3 region has the DNA TGTGCCAGCAGCTACGGACAGAGAGACACCATATATTTT. Its protein is CASSYGQRDTIYF.

The chain uses TRBV7-2 and TRBJ2-3, with D possibly matching TRBD1 (6 bases). V dropped 5 bases and J dropped 0 bases, with 12 bases sitting between them. This CDR3 spans 15 amino acids. Germline CDR1 SGHTA, CDR2 FQGNSA. The CDR3 region has the DNA TGTGCCAGCAGCCCATCAGGGGTTAGCACAGATACGCAGTATTTT. This encodes CASSPSGVSTDTQYF.

This chain connects TRBV28 to TRBJ2-7, with 9 nucleotides matching TRBD1. J lost 1 base, V lost 3 bases, and 7 bases had no gene match. Germline V CDR1 and CDR2: MDHEN, SYDVKM. The CDR3 loop spans 16 amino acids. The chain's CDR3 is CASSFPKTGGSYEQYF. CDR3 DNA sequence: TGTGCCAGCAGTTTCCCCAAGACAGGGGGATCCTACGAGCAGTACTTC. Together with reference TRBV28 and TRBJ2-7, the CDR3 gives the full variable domain: DVKVTQSSRYLVKRTGEKVFLECVQDMDHENMFWYRQDPGLGLRLIYFSYDVKMKEKGDIPEGYSVSREKKERFSLILESASTNQTSMYLCASSFPKTGGSYEQYFGPGTRLTVT.

This chain links TRBV4-1 with TRBJ2-7, with a possible D match to TRBD2 (6 bases). From germline, CDR1 is MGHRA and CDR2 YSYEKL. There are 14 residues in the CDR3. Trimming shortened V by 2 bases and J by 7 bases, and 15 bases separated the two germline ends. The CDR3 spells CASSQTPVGGEQYF. The CDR3 DNA is TGCGCCAGCAGCCAAACTCCCGTTGGGGGGGAGCAGTACTTC.

The chain employs TRBV4-1 and TRBJ2-7; D remains unclear. With 1 base removed from V and 5 bases from J, the gap between germline ends came to 21 bases. Germline CDR1 reads MGHRA; CDR2 reads YSYEKL. This CDR3 has 17 residues. The CDR3 region is CASSQGAVHVVTNEQYF. The CDR3 DNA follows: TGCGCCAGCAGCCAAGGGGCCGTTCATGTAGTAACCAACGAGCAGTACTTC.

The V call is TRBV28, the J call TRBJ2-1, with TRBD1 as a possible D gene (5 bases). The CDR3 covers 12 residues. Per the germline V gene, CDR1 is MDHEN and CDR2 is SYDVKM. Trimming left V 6 bases short and J 8 bases short, with 11 bases between. The CDR3 sequence is CASSTRVYEQFF. The CDR3, as DNA: TGTGCCAGCAGCACCAGGGTCTATGAGCAGTTCTTC.

The chain employs TRBV15 and TRBJ1-2; 9 bases agree with TRBD1. V lost 3 bases and J lost 10; bases outside the gene matches: 6. The CDR3 consists of 13 residues. The V gene's germline CDR1 is LNHNV and CDR2 YYDKDF (reference sequence). DNA of the CDR3: TGTGCCACCAGCAGGGGACAGGGAAAGGACTACACCTTC. Protein sequence: CATSRGQGKDYTF.

The gene calls are TRBV6-5 and TRBJ1-3; 8 bases match TRBD1. Germline lookup yields CDR1 MNHEY and CDR2 SVGAGI. V lost 6 bases, J lost 3 bases, and 4 bases stayed unmatched. This CDR3 is 14 amino acids long. CDR3 amino acids: CASRTGDHGNTIYF. DNA for the CDR3: TGTGCCAGCAGGACAGGGGATCATGGAAACACCATATATTTT.

The genes are TRBV7-9 and TRBJ2-2, with D unresolved. The V end was cut by 2 bases, the J end by 11 bases, with 3 bases between. The CDR3 is 10 amino acids. Germline V lookup: CDR1 SEHNR, CDR2 FQNEAQ (reference sequence). The CDR3 nucleotides are TGTGCCAGCAGCTTATCTGAGCTGTTTTTT. It translates to CASSLSELFF.

This chain joins TRBV7-8 and TRBJ2-2; D is unresolved. This CDR3 has 16 amino acids. V shed 5 bases and J shed 0 bases, with 13 bases lying between them. Germline V CDR1 and CDR2: SGHVS, FQNEAQ. In DNA, the CDR3 is TGTGCCAGCAGCCGGATGCGTCACCCGAACACCGGGGAGCTGTTTTTT. Its protein product is CASSRMRHPNTGELFF. Full variable domain (remainder filled in from reference TRBV7-8 and TRBJ2-2): GAGVSQSPRYKVAKRGQDVALRCDPISGHVSLFWYQQALGQGPEFLTYFQNEAQLDKSGLPSDRFFAERPEGSVSTLKIQRTQQEDSAVYLCASSRMRHPNTGELFFGEGSRLTVL.

V and J are TRBV5-1 and TRBJ2-2; 11 bases match TRBD2. Unmatched junction bases numbered 10, after V lost 3 bases and J lost 3 bases. This CDR3 has 18 residues. In germline, CDR1 is SGHRS, CDR2 YFSETQ. The CDR3 DNA sequence: TGCGCCAGCAGCTCCCCCCAACTAGCGGGAGAGTACACCGGGGAGCTGTTTTTT. Residues: CASSSPQLAGEYTGELFF.

This clone has a single count. This chain connects TRBV18 to TRBJ1-2; 7 nucleotides line up with TRBD1. The CDR3 contains 14 residues. Losses at the gene ends were 0 bases for V and 10 bases for J; bases not matched to a gene: 8. Germline CDR1 and CDR2: KGHSH and LQKENI. In DNA form, the CDR3 reads TGTGCCAGCTCACCACCTACGACAGGGATTGACTACACCTTC. This translates into CASSPPTTGIDYTF.

The chain links TRBV27 to TRBJ2-4, with 7 bases fitting TRBD2. From germline, CDR1 is MNHEY and CDR2 SMNVEV (reference sequence). J lost 7 bases, V lost 5 bases, and 20 bases had no gene match. The CDR3 is 18 amino acids. The CDR3 is CASSPIVDSSGIGNIQYF. The CDR3 DNA reads TGTGCCAGCAGTCCCATCGTTGATTCAAGCGGGATTGGGAACATTCAGTACTTC.

The CDR3 DNA is TGCGCCAGCAGCTTGGACCTGGCGCAGGGCTATGGCTACACCTTC. It encodes CASSLDLAQGYGYTF. The chain has TRBV5-1 and TRBJ1-2, with D possibly TRBD1 on 5 matching bases. The CDR3 is 15 residues long. Per germline, CDR1 SGHRS and CDR2 YFSETQ. V was shortened by 0 bases and J by 4 bases, with 13 bases between the two germline ends. The variable domain in full, with the rest retrieved from reference TRBV5-1 and TRBJ1-2, is KAGVTQTPRYLIKTRGQQVTLSCSPISGHRSVSWYQQTPGQGLQFLFEYFSETQRNKGNFPGRFSGRQFSNSRSEMNVSTLELGDSALYLCASSLDLAQGYGYTFGSGTRLTVV.

The rearrangement links TRBV3-1 (or the pseudogene TRBV3-2) to TRBJ2-1; D unresolved. CDR1 and CDR2 (germline): LGHDT, YNNKEL (reference sequence). This CDR3 contains 15 residues. V was shortened by 1 base and J by 6 bases, with 13 bases between the two germline ends. Here the CDR3 DNA reads TGTGCCAGCAGCCAAGGAAGGAGTGATGCCAATGAGCAGTTCTTC. Protein sequence: CASSQGRSDANEQFF.

The J gene is TRBJ2-6, the V gene TRBV5-1; 7 positions agree with TRBD2. Germline V gene lookup returns CDR1 SGHRS and CDR2 YFSETQ. J gave up 3 bases and V 4 bases, and 10 bases lay outside the gene matches. The CDR3 contains 17 residues. The CDR3 is CASSVSPSGGGANVLTF. The CDR3 DNA reads TGCGCCAGCAGCGTATCCCCCTCGGGAGGTGGGGCCAACGTCCTGACTTTC.

The chain has TRBV4-2 and TRBJ2-1, with D unresolved. This CDR3 is 15 amino acids long. V was clipped by 3 bases and J by 5 bases, with 14 bases between them. The germline V gene encodes CDR1 LGHNA and CDR2 YNFKEQ. The CDR3 nucleotides read TGTGCCAGCAGCCAGAGGTCCGGGTTAAACAATGAGCAGTTCTTC. It translates to CASSQRSGLNNEQFF.

V usage is TRBV28 and J usage is TRBJ1-5; no clear D gene. In germline, CDR1 is MDHEN, CDR2 SYDVKM. The length of the CDR3 is 14 residues. The V end lost 1 base, the J end lost 1 base, and 5 bases lay between the germline ends. The DNA for the CDR3 is TGTGCCAGCAGTTTATATAGCAGCAATCAGCCCCAGCATTTT. Its protein product is CASSLYSSNQPQHF.

This chain links TRBV12-5 with TRBJ2-6, with D maybe TRBD1 (5 bases). V lost 7 bases and J 1 base, leaving 26 bases between the germline ends. Germline-derived CDR1 and CDR2 are LGHNT and FRNRAP. The CDR3 spans 20 residues. The CDR3: CASAGQILTVGPSGANVLTF. Written as DNA, the CDR3 is TGTGCTAGTGCCGGACAAATCCTTACCGTCGGACCTTCTGGGGCCAACGTCCTGACTTTC.

The rearrangement joins TRBV18 to TRBJ2-7; maybe TRBD2 (5 bases). V lost 3 bases to trimming and J lost 1 base, with 10 bases between them. Germline V CDR1 and CDR2: KGHSH, LQKENI. The CDR3 contains 14 residues. For the CDR3, the DNA is TGTGCCAGCTCACCGTCCCGGACTTCCTACGAGCAGTACTTC. It specifies CASSPSRTSYEQYF.

This chain uses TRBV18 with TRBJ1-2; 8 bases line up with TRBD1. The CDR3 spans 18 residues. Germline CDR1 KGHSH, CDR2 LQKENI. The ends lost 2 bases at V and 2 bases at J; junction bases unmatched: 13. Written as DNA, the CDR3 is TGTGCCAGCTCACCAAATTCCGGGACAGGACTCCTAAACTATGGCTACACCTTC. This translates into CASSPNSGTGLLNYGYTF.